Below, 18 T cell receptor beta chains from the same sample are listed, as sequenced in a study of CD8 T cells in ankylosing spondylitis. TCRdb reanalysed the 5' RACE reads using MiXCR and keeps one entry per CDR3 protein. The repertoire has fewer than 200,000 distinct CDR3 sequences, around a sixth of them found once; the top ten carry roughly 4.5%. Sequencing was performed on blood, either unsorted or a sorted T cell fraction (not recorded which). These receptor sequences come from a male donor aged 5 to 30 with ankylosing spondylitis or in good health (not recorded which).

The table lists this clonotype with many counts. The chain has TRBV19 and TRBJ1-1, with 10 bases matching TRBD1. Germline CDR1 LNHDA, CDR2 SQIVND (reference sequence). The CDR3 loop spans 13 amino acids. The V segment lost 11 bases and the J segment 7 bases; nucleotides outside the gene matches: 10. CDR3 sequence reads: CAVGGQGIGEAFF. CDR3 in DNA: TGTGCCGTCGGGGGACAGGGGATAGGTGAAGCTTTCTTT.

Ten or more counts support this clonotype. The DNA for the CDR3 is TGTGCCAGCAGCTTAAGCAGGGTATCGAACACCGGGGAGCTGTTTTTT. This encodes CASSLSRVSNTGELFF. The chain has TRBV7-8 and TRBJ2-2; D might be TRBD1 (5 bases). The CDR3 spans 16 residues. V shed 2 bases and J shed 0 bases, with 10 bases lying between them. From germline, CDR1 is SGHVS and CDR2 FQNEAQ.

The chain joins TRBV20-1 to TRBJ2-4, with D possibly matching TRBD2 (6 bases). V gave up 5 bases and J gave up 4 bases, with 18 bases separating them. CDR1 DFQATT and CDR2 SNEGSKA come from the germline V gene (reference sequence). The CDR3 is 15 amino acids. Here the CDR3 DNA reads TGCAGTGCTCCCATCCTACTCGCGGGAAAAAACATTCAGTACTTC. Translating gives CSAPILLAGKNIQYF.

This clonotype was detected ten times or more. The chain carries TRBV5-6 and TRBJ2-1, with 9 bases matching TRBD2. With V trimmed by 4 bases and J by 3 bases, 2 bases remained unmatched. From germline, CDR1 is SGHDT and CDR2 YYEEEE. The CDR3 is made up of 14 amino acids. The CDR3 DNA reads TGTGCCAGCAGCCGACTAGCGGACTACAATGAGCAGTTCTTC. Residues: CASSRLADYNEQFF.

This clonotype has at least ten counts. This sequence joins TRBV6-5 and TRBJ2-7; a possible D gene is TRBD2 (5 bases). The CDR3 has 15 amino acids. Between the trimmed V and J ends, which lost 0 bases and 0 bases, there was a span of 9 bases. CDR1 MNHEY and CDR2 SVGAGI come from the germline V gene. The DNA of the CDR3 is TGTGCCAGCAGTTACTCTGGCGGGTACTCCTACGAGCAGTACTTC. Its protein is CASSYSGGYSYEQYF.

This clonotype was counted only a few times. This rearrangement joins TRBV27 to TRBJ1-1; D is ambiguous. Germline CDR1 MNHEY, CDR2 SMNVEV (reference sequence). The CDR3 contains 13 residues. V was pared by 3 bases and J by 1 base, with 6 bases between. CDR3 residues: CASSFAGNTEAFF. DNA of the CDR3: TGTGCCAGCAGTTTCGCAGGGAACACTGAAGCTTTCTTT.

This clonotype occurred many times. CDR3 in amino acids: CASSLGGKYEQYF. The DNA for the CDR3 is TGTGCCAGCAGCTTAGGCGGGAAGTACGAGCAGTACTTC. The V gene is TRBV7-9, the J gene TRBJ2-7; D may be TRBD2 (6 bases). The length of the CDR3 is 13 residues. Germline CDR1 is SEHNR and CDR2 is FQNEAQ (reference sequence). V was shortened by 1 base and J by 4 bases, with 8 bases between the two germline ends.

This clonotype was counted ten times or more. The J gene is TRBJ1-2, the V gene TRBV4-1; D is uncertain. There are 13 residues in the CDR3. Germline CDR1 is MGHRA and CDR2 is YSYEKL. Trimming left V 0 bases short and J 2 bases short, with 4 bases between. CDR3 protein: CASSQDGNYGYTF. The DNA for the CDR3 is TGCGCCAGCAGCCAAGACGGGAACTATGGCTACACCTTC.

The sample holds many counts of this clonotype. The chain has TRBV12-3 or TRBV12-4 and TRBJ2-1; the D is unclear. The length of the CDR3 is 14 residues. Trimming removed 1 base from V and 6 bases from J, with 10 bases in between. The CDR3 bases are TGTGCCAGCAGTTTAGTATCGGATCGCAATGAGCAGTTCTTC. It encodes CASSLVSDRNEQFF.

This clonotype was observed at least ten times. The rearrangement joins TRBV9 to TRBJ2-1; TRBD1 matches 11 bases. J gave up 3 bases and V 0 bases, and 5 bases lay outside the gene matches. CDR1 is SGDLS, CDR2 YYNGEE, per germline. This CDR3 is 17 amino acids long. The CDR3 loop reads CASSVGTGTGGYNEQFF. The CDR3 region has the DNA TGTGCCAGCAGCGTAGGGACCGGGACAGGGGGCTACAATGAGCAGTTCTTC.

This clonotype has more than one count but fewer than ten. The V call is TRBV18, the J call TRBJ1-6, with D possibly TRBD1 on 6 matching bases. This CDR3 is built from 12 residues. V was shortened by 5 bases and J by 15 bases, with 14 bases between the two germline ends. The germline CDR1 and CDR2 sequences are KGHSH and LQKENI. DNA of the CDR3: TGTGCCAGCTCAGCTTACCAGGGGCTCCTCCACTTT. The encoded protein is CASSAYQGLLHF. Variable domain in full (rest from reference TRBV18 and TRBJ1-6): NAGVMQNPRHLVRRRGQEARLRCSPMKGHSHVYWYRQLPEEGLKFMVYLQKENIIDESGMPKERFSAEFPKEGPSILRIQQVVRGDSAAYFCASSAYQGLLHFGNGTRLTVT.

There are many counts of this clonotype. The J gene is TRBJ2-1, the V gene TRBV6-9, with D uncertain. Between the trimmed V and J ends, which lost 5 bases and 5 bases, there was a span of 7 bases. CDR1 and CDR2 from the germline V gene are MNHGY and SVAAGI. The CDR3 has 12 amino acids. CDR3 in DNA: TGTGCCAGCAGTCCTCTAAACAATGAGCAGTTCTTC. This codes for CASSPLNNEQFF.

This clonotype has a count of ten or more. The chain recombines TRBV20-1 with TRBJ1-5, with D tentatively TRBD1 (6 bases). Germline V gene lookup returns CDR1 DFQATT and CDR2 SNEGSKA (reference sequence). CDR3 length: 14 residues. Trimming pared 5 bases from V and 5 bases from J, leaving 16 bases between. CDR3 protein: CSAWVGGRDQPQHF. CDR3 coding DNA: TGCAGTGCTTGGGTTGGGGGGCGAGATCAGCCCCAGCATTTT.

In this sample, this clonotype turned up many times. The chain combines TRBV12-3 or TRBV12-4 with TRBJ1-2; the match to TRBD1 covers 7 bases. The CDR3 is made up of 15 amino acids. Trimming removed 8 bases from V and 4 bases from J; junction bases left unmatched: 13. Here the CDR3 reads CASGSRDRNFYGYTF. In nucleotides, the CDR3 is TGTGCCAGCGGGTCCCGGGACAGAAATTTCTATGGCTACACCTTC.

This clonotype turned up a few times. CDR3 region: CSVERRMNTEAFF. The CDR3, as DNA: TGCAGCGTTGAGCGACGTATGAACACTGAAGCTTTCTTT. The chain is built from TRBV29-1 and TRBJ1-1, with no clear D. V was trimmed by 3 bases and J by 0 bases, leaving 8 bases between them. There are 13 residues in the CDR3. Germline V gene data show CDR1 as SQVTM and CDR2 as ANQGSEA.

This clonotype occurred many times. The chain couples TRBV24-1 to TRBJ2-4; TRBD1 might be the D (6 bases). V dropped 2 bases and J dropped 10 bases, with 20 bases sitting between them. CDR3 length: 16 residues. The germline gives CDR1 KGHDR, CDR2 SFDVKD. The CDR3 sequence is CATSDSNYRDGVIQYF. Here the CDR3 DNA reads TGTGCCACCAGTGATTCCAATTACAGGGACGGTGTTATTCAGTACTTC.

V is TRBV4-3 and J is TRBJ2-1; D is uncertain. CDR1 is LGHNA, CDR2 YSLEER, per germline. V was shortened by 3 bases and J by 2 bases, with 8 bases between the two germline ends. The CDR3 contains 14 residues. The CDR3 DNA reads TGCGCCAGCAGCCAGTCCAAGACCTACAATGAGCAGTTCTTC. Residues: CASSQSKTYNEQFF.

This clonotype was seen many times. A read error may account for a junction end that differs from germline. The V and J genes are TRBV7-9 and TRBJ2-4; 11 nucleotides align to TRBD1. Germline lookup yields CDR1 SEHNR and CDR2 FQNEAQ (reference sequence). CDR3 length equals 13 residues. The CDR3 DNA reads as TGTGCCAGCAGCAGTTCCGGGACAGGGGGATTGGACTTC. Protein product: CASSSSGTGGLDF.